This TCR beta chain was identified in a study of blood T cell repertoires in COVID-19. Sequencing was performed with immunoSEQ multiplex PCR; in TCRdb, only in-frame clones are kept and a portion is missing. This sample has about 94,000 clones, with roughly 70% found just once. This CDR3 is built from 16 residues. The germline gives CDR1 SGHKS, CDR2 YYEKEE (reference sequence). V was clipped by 5 bases and J by 6 bases; unmatched bases: 15. The clonotype was recovered from a man aged 70 or older with COVID-19, enrolled during active disease. Sequencing was done on a sample of peripheral blood. This chain links TRBV5-5 with TRBJ2-7, with 9 bases aligning to TRBD2. The CDR3 DNA reads TGTGCCAGCAGGCCTCGTCCAGCGGGAGGAAGGGGCGAGCAGTACTTC. The encoded protein is CASRPRPAGGRGEQYF.